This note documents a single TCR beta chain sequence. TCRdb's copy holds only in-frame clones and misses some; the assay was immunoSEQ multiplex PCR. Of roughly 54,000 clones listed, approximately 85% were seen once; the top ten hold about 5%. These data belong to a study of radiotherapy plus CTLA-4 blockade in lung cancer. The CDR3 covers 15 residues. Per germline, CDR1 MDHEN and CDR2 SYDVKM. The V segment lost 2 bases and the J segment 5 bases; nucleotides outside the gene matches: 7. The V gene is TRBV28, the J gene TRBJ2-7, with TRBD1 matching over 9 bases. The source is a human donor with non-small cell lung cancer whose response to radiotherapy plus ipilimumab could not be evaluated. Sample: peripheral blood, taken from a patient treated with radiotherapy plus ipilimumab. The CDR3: CASSLRSRQGDEQYF. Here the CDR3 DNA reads TGTGCCAGCAGTTTACGGAGCAGACAGGGGGACGAGCAGTACTTC. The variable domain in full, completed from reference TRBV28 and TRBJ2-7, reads DVKVTQSSRYLVKRTGEKVFLECVQDMDHENMFWYRQDPGLGLRLIYFSYDVKMKEKGDIPEGYSVSREKKERFSLILESASTNQTSMYLCASSLRSRQGDEQYFGPGTRLTVT.